The 20 T cell receptor beta chains below were found in one sample sequenced in a study of T cell repertoires in cytomegalovirus infection. From the reads, TCRdb called clonotypes with MiXCR, one entry per CDR3 protein. The table records roughly 150,000 distinct CDR3 sequences, about a quarter of them present only once. The specimen was PBMCs. These TCRs come from a human donor in good health (CMV status not recorded). Some clones in this sample may be carry-over from other donors' samples.

This clonotype was observed at least ten times. The gene calls are TRBV7-3 and TRBJ2-5; 9 nucleotides match TRBD2. CDR1 is SGHTA and CDR2 is FQGTGA in the germline V gene. This CDR3 is 15 amino acids long. The junction had 4 bases not matched to a gene; V was cut back by 2 bases and J by 3 bases. CDR3 loop: CASSLAGGREETQYF. CDR3 DNA sequence: TGTGCCAGCAGCTTAGCGGGGGGGCGAGAAGAGACCCAGTACTTC.

At least ten counts were recorded for this clonotype. This chain uses TRBV7-2 with TRBJ1-3; TRBD1 is a possible D gene (5 bases). The ends were cut back, 3 bases at V and 0 bases at J, with 15 bases in the middle. CDR3 length equals 17 residues. Per the germline V gene, CDR1 is SGHTA and CDR2 is FQGNSA. The DNA of the CDR3 is TGTGCCAGCAGCTTTCGTGAGGGGCTGAGCTCTGGAAACACCATATATTTT. Protein: CASSFREGLSSGNTIYF.

This clonotype has only a few counts. The chain is built from TRBV29-1 and TRBJ2-1; D is undetermined. The CDR3 covers 13 residues. V was cut by 7 bases and J by 0 bases, with 10 bases left in between. The germline CDR1 and CDR2 sequences are SQVTM and ANQGSEA. The CDR3: CSAPFLSYNEQFF. For the CDR3, the DNA is TGCAGCGCCCCGTTCCTCTCCTACAATGAGCAGTTCTTC.

The V gene is TRBV20-1, the J gene TRBJ2-7; the D is unclear. V lost 1 base and J 4 bases, leaving 8 bases between the germline ends. The CDR3 covers 12 residues. Germline values: CDR1 DFQATT, CDR2 SNEGSKA (reference sequence). CDR3 protein: CSARGSQYEQYF. The CDR3 nucleotides read TGCAGTGCTAGAGGTTCTCAATACGAGCAGTACTTC.

This chain links TRBV14 with TRBJ2-2; D not certain. Trimming took off 3 bases at V and 2 bases at J, with 10 bases between the two ends. Germline CDR1 is SGHDN and CDR2 is FVKESK. The CDR3 extends over 15 amino acids. The CDR3: CASSQRQFNTGELFF. The DNA of the CDR3 is TGTGCCAGCAGCCAGAGGCAGTTTAACACCGGGGAGCTGTTTTTT.

Details on this clonotype: A read error may account for a junction end that differs from germline. The chain has TRBV12-3 or TRBV12-4 and TRBJ2-7, with 9 positions matching TRBD1. The length of the CDR3 is 15 residues. Here the CDR3 DNA reads TGTGCCATCAGTTCCCCCGGGACAGGGACCTACGAGCAGTACTTC. It yields the protein CAISSPGTGTYEQYF.

Written as DNA, the CDR3 is TGTGCCACCAGTGATCAAGCTAGCGGGAGGGCCCGGGAGCAGTTCTTC. This codes for CATSDQASGRAREQFF. The rearrangement uses TRBV24-1 and TRBJ2-1, with 12 positions matching TRBD2. The V gene's germline CDR1 is KGHDR and CDR2 SFDVKD. The CDR3 runs 16 residues. The trim removed 3 bases at V and 10 bases at J, leaving 9 bases unmatched.

This clonotype turned up a few times. This rearrangement joins TRBV12-3 or TRBV12-4 to TRBJ2-7, with TRBD2 as a possible D gene (6 bases). Trimming removed 3 bases from V and 3 bases from J, with 12 bases in between. The CDR3 has 14 residues. CDR3 protein: CASSFGGKDYEQYF. The CDR3 nucleotides read TGTGCCAGCAGTTTCGGCGGGAAAGACTACGAGCAGTACTTC.

This clonotype was found many times. The rearrangement uses TRBV12-5 and TRBJ2-2, with D unclear. The length of the CDR3 is 12 residues. Trimming shortened V by 1 base and J by 5 bases, and 2 bases separated the two germline ends. CDR1 is LGHNT and CDR2 is FRNRAP in the germline V gene. Here the CDR3 reads CASGLGTGELFF. The CDR3 region has the DNA TGTGCTAGTGGTTTGGGGACCGGGGAGCTGTTTTTT.

The V gene is TRBV7-8, the J gene TRBJ2-1, with a possible D match to TRBD1 (7 bases). The V end was cut by 1 base, the J end by 0 bases, with 13 bases between. Germline assignment: CDR1 SGHVS and CDR2 FQNEAQ. The CDR3 spans 17 residues. CDR3 loop: CASSLGAGGSSYNEQFF. Written as DNA, the CDR3 is TGTGCCAGCAGCTTAGGGGCAGGGGGGAGCTCCTACAATGAGCAGTTCTTC.

This rearrangement joins TRBV15 to TRBJ2-3; D not resolved. CDR3 length: 15 amino acids. From germline, CDR1 is LNHNV and CDR2 YYDKDF (reference sequence). V lost 0 bases, J lost 2 bases, and 9 bases lay in between. CDR3: CATSRDRLFTDTQYF. In nucleotides, the CDR3 is TGTGCCACCAGCAGAGATAGGCTTTTCACAGATACGCAGTATTTT.

The CDR3 is CASSYPGGEQYF. The CDR3 bases are TGTGCCAGCAGTTATCCCGGAGGCGAGCAGTACTTC. J is TRBJ2-7 and V is TRBV6-5, with D perhaps TRBD2 (5 bases). Trimming removed 3 bases at V and 6 bases at J, with 9 bases between. This CDR3 has 12 residues. The V gene's germline CDR1 is MNHEY and CDR2 SVGAGI.

The table lists this clonotype with a count of one. A read error is possible here, since a much larger clone lies one base away. V usage is TRBV5-1 and J usage is TRBJ2-1; a weak D match, TRBD2 (6 bases). The germline V gene encodes CDR1 SGHRS and CDR2 YFSETQ. The CDR3 has 14 amino acids. CDR3 DNA: TGCACCAGCAGCTTGGACGGGGGACGTGGTGAGCAGTTCTTC. It is translated as CTSSLDGGRGEQFF.

This clonotype was seen at least ten times. The J gene is TRBJ2-4, the V gene TRBV7-8; maybe TRBD1 (5 bases). The V end lost 0 bases, the J end lost 5 bases, and 14 bases lay between the germline ends. The germline V gene has CDR1 SGHVS and CDR2 FQNEAQ. The CDR3 has 16 amino acids. CDR3 region: CASSLAGRVAENIQYF. In DNA, the CDR3 is TGTGCCAGCAGCTTAGCTGGCAGGGTTGCCGAAAACATTCAGTACTTC.

This clonotype was observed a single time. The chain links TRBV5-6 to TRBJ1-1; D perhaps matches TRBD1 (6 bases). Germline values: CDR1 SGHDT, CDR2 YYEEEE. The V end lost 3 bases, the J end lost 3 bases, and 6 bases lay between the germline ends. The CDR3 contains 12 residues. As DNA, the CDR3 is TGTGCCAGCAGCTGGACAGACACTGAAGCTTTCTTT. Its translation: CASSWTDTEAFF.

This clonotype showed up just a few times. The chain joins TRBV2 to TRBJ1-4, with 7 nucleotides matching TRBD1. This CDR3 is built from 14 residues. The V gene end was trimmed by 6 bases and the J gene end by 5 bases; junction bases not matched to a gene: 6. Germline V lookup: CDR1 SNHLY, CDR2 FYNNEI. CDR3: CASSGDSLNEKLFF. The CDR3 DNA sequence: TGTGCCAGCAGCGGGGACAGCTTAAATGAAAAACTGTTTTTT.

The sample holds a few counts of this clonotype. The rearrangement links TRBV19 to TRBJ2-7; D is uncertain. The CDR3 is 13 residues long. Germline V gene lookup returns CDR1 LNHDA and CDR2 SQIVND (reference sequence). The V gene lost 9 bases and the J gene lost 2 bases, with 14 bases spanning the gap. The CDR3 coding sequence is TGTGCCAGACCAAAAAGCGTCCCCTACGAGCAGTACTTC. Protein product: CARPKSVPYEQYF.

This clonotype was observed at least ten times. The chain's CDR3 is CASSLALGVVDTQYF. CDR3 DNA sequence: TGTGCCAGCAGCTTAGCGTTGGGGGTAGTTGATACGCAGTATTTT. The chain couples TRBV7-2 to TRBJ2-3, with D perhaps TRBD1 or TRBD2 (5 bases each). The CDR3 is 15 residues long. In germline, CDR1 is SGHTA, CDR2 FQGNSA. The V and J ends lost 0 bases and 6 bases respectively, with 13 bases between them.

This clonotype has a handful of counts. V usage is TRBV7-3 and J usage is TRBJ1-1; TRBD1 might be the D (5 bases). V was shortened by 5 bases and J by 7 bases, with 11 bases between the two germline ends. Germline V gene data show CDR1 as SGHTA and CDR2 as FQGTGA. The CDR3 totals 12 residues. The CDR3 sequence is CASSLRGDEAFF. The CDR3 bases are TGTGCCAGCAGCCTCCGGGGGGATGAAGCTTTCTTT. The full variable domain, in which reference TRBV7-3 and TRBJ1-1 provide the parts outside the CDR3, is GAGVSQTPSNKVTEKGKYVELRCDPISGHTALYWYRQSLGQGPEFLIYFQGTGAADDSGLPNDRFFAVRPEGSVSTLKIQRTERGDSAVYLCASSLRGDEAFFGQGTRLTVV.

This clonotype was recorded many times. The chain has TRBV7-2 and TRBJ1-6, with a possible D match to TRBD1 (5 bases). CDR1 is SGHTA, CDR2 FQGNSA, per germline. The CDR3 length is 14 residues. Trimming shortened V by 1 base and J by 8 bases, and 9 bases separated the two germline ends. For the CDR3, the DNA is TGTGCCAGCAGCTTAGAGGGGCAAGATTCACCCCTCCACTTT. Its protein product is CASSLEGQDSPLHF.